One and the same sample provided the 24 T cell receptor beta chains below, sequenced in a study of CD8 T cells in ankylosing spondylitis. TCRdb re-called the 5' RACE reads with MiXCR, one entry per CDR3 protein. The sample lists roughly 700,000 distinct CDR3 sequences, 15% to 20% seen once, with 19% in the top ten. The antigens these receptors bind are not known. Regarding the study as a whole: A motif in TCR beta, a set of several highly homologous variants, appeared characteristic of ankylosing spondylitis blood.

Sequenced material: blood, either unsorted or a sorted T cell fraction (not recorded which). Source of these receptors: a male donor with ankylosing spondylitis.

The chain combines TRBV7-9 with TRBJ1-4; D perhaps matches TRBD1 (5 bases). Germline CDR1 is SEHNR and CDR2 is FQNEAQ (reference sequence). CDR3 length: 14 amino acids. The ends were cut back, 4 bases at V and 8 bases at J, with 14 bases in the middle. CDR3 sequence reads: CASSSGGTGEKLFF. CDR3 DNA sequence: TGTGCCAGCAGCTCCGGCGGGACTGGAGAAAAACTGTTTTTT.

In this sample, this clonotype turned up a few times. The junction departs from germline at one end; a sequencing error may be responsible. The rearrangement links TRBV7-8 to TRBJ2-7; 7 bases line up with TRBD1. The CDR3 is made up of 12 amino acids. Per the germline V gene, CDR1 is SGHVS and CDR2 is FQNEAQ. CDR3 region: CASSFSGTEAAF. Written as DNA, the CDR3 is TGTGCCAGCAGCTTCAGTGGGACAGAAGCCGCCTTC. Full variable domain (rest looked up from reference TRBV7-8 and TRBJ2-7): GAGVSQSPRYKVAKRGQDVALRCDPISGHVSLFWYQQALGQGPEFLTYFQNEAQLDKSGLPSDRFFAERPEGSVSTLKIQRTQQEDSAVYLCASSFSGTEAAFGPGTRLTVT.

This chain uses TRBV20-1 with TRBJ2-5, with TRBD1 identical over 12 bases. In germline, CDR1 is DFQATT, CDR2 SNEGSKA (reference sequence). V lost 6 bases to trimming and J lost 5 bases; unmatched junction nucleotides: 10. The CDR3 is 15 amino acids. The CDR3 loop reads CSAQNFGTGGETQYF. The CDR3 coding sequence is TGCAGTGCCCAGAACTTCGGGACAGGGGGCGAGACCCAGTACTTC.

V usage is TRBV20-1 and J usage is TRBJ2-7, with D maybe TRBD2 (6 bases). CDR3 size: 14 residues. Between the trimmed V and J ends, which lost 3 bases and 7 bases, there was a span of 19 bases. Germline V gene lookup returns CDR1 DFQATT and CDR2 SNEGSKA (reference sequence). The CDR3 DNA sequence: TGCAGTGCTAGGGTTAGCGGAACTCCTAGTGAGCAGTACTTC. Amino acids: CSARVSGTPSEQYF.

The genes are TRBV29-1 and TRBJ1-1; D call uncertain. The germline gives CDR1 SQVTM, CDR2 ANQGSEA. The V and J ends lost 4 bases and 4 bases respectively, with 10 bases between them. The CDR3 extends over 12 amino acids. CDR3 residues: CSVVDRGTEAFF. The CDR3 DNA reads TGCAGCGTTGTCGATCGGGGCACTGAAGCTTTCTTT.

In its sample, this clonotype was seen a few times. The V call is TRBV7-8, the J call TRBJ2-6; D ambiguous. The V gene lost 5 bases and the J gene lost 5 bases, with 13 bases spanning the gap. The CDR3 contains 15 residues. Germline CDR1 reads SGHVS; CDR2 reads FQNEAQ. The CDR3 loop reads CASSPRVVRANVLTF. The CDR3 bases are TGTGCCAGCAGCCCCCGGGTCGTGAGGGCCAACGTCCTGACTTTC.

CDR3 nucleotides: TGTGCCACCAGCAGAGATAACCAGGGGATAGGCTACACCTTC. This translates into CATSRDNQGIGYTF. The chain combines TRBV15 with TRBJ1-2, with D perhaps TRBD1 (6 bases). The germline V gene encodes CDR1 LNHNV and CDR2 YYDKDF (reference sequence). This CDR3 spans 14 amino acids. Trimming pared 0 bases from V and 8 bases from J, leaving 13 bases between.

This clonotype has a handful of counts. The rearrangement uses TRBV7-6 and TRBJ2-7, with 9 bases matching TRBD1. The CDR3 covers 15 residues. Trimming cost V 3 bases and J 7 bases; bases outside gene matches: 10. Germline CDR1 SGHVS, CDR2 FNYEAQ. CDR3 in amino acids: CASSLTGGTASEQYF. The DNA for the CDR3 is TGTGCCAGCAGCTTGACAGGGGGAACGGCGTCGGAGCAGTACTTC.

The chain joins TRBV6-2 or TRBV6-3 to TRBJ2-5, with 12 bases that match TRBD2. The CDR3 extends over 15 amino acids. With 3 bases clipped from V and 5 bases from J, the junction kept 4 bases outside the gene matches. Germline-derived CDR1 and CDR2 are MNHEY and SVGEGT. Written as DNA, the CDR3 is TGTGCCAGCAGTTATAGGACTAGCGGGACTGAGACCCAGTACTTC. It translates to CASSYRTSGTETQYF.

The chain recombines TRBV28 with TRBJ2-2, with D tentatively TRBD1 (6 bases). The V end was cut by 7 bases, the J end by 4 bases, with 16 bases between. The CDR3 has 15 amino acids. The V gene's germline CDR1 is MDHEN and CDR2 SYDVKM. The CDR3 nucleotides are TGTGCCAGCACCCTAAACCAGGGGCGCACCGGGGAGCTGTTTTTT. Its translation is CASTLNQGRTGELFF.

The rearrangement joins TRBV9 to TRBJ1-2, with a possible D match to TRBD1 (5 bases). V lost 0 bases and J lost 4, with 13 bases in between. The germline V gene has CDR1 SGDLS and CDR2 YYNGEE. This CDR3 comprises 15 residues. CDR3 nucleotide sequence: TGTGCCAGCAGCGTAGGCCAGGGAGGTAGCTATGGCTACACCTTC. As protein: CASSVGQGGSYGYTF.

The chain uses TRBV30 and TRBJ2-7, with 13 bases aligning to TRBD2. V gave up 4 bases and J gave up 6 bases; unmatched junction bases: 6. The germline V gene has CDR1 GTSNPN and CDR2 SVGIG (reference sequence). This CDR3 spans 14 amino acids. The CDR3 DNA reads TGTGCCTGGAAGCAGACTAGCGGGAGGTCCGAGCAGTACTTC. This sequence encodes CAWKQTSGRSEQYF. The variable domain in full, completed from reference TRBV30 and TRBJ2-7, reads SQTIHQWPATLVQPVGSPLSLECTVEGTSNPNLYWYRQAAGRGLQLLFYSVGIGQISSEVPQNLSASRPQDRQFILSSKKLLLSDSGFYLCAWKQTSGRSEQYFGPGTRLTVT.

This sequence joins TRBV7-8 and TRBJ1-3; D is uncertain. V lost 1 base to trimming and J lost 1 base, with 11 bases between them. CDR1 is SGHVS, CDR2 FQNEAQ, per germline. The CDR3 is 16 amino acids. CDR3 loop: CASSLGAGYSGNTIYF. The CDR3 DNA reads TGTGCCAGCAGCTTAGGAGCAGGCTATTCTGGAAACACCATATATTTT.

The chain recombines TRBV15 with TRBJ2-7; D may be TRBD1 (5 bases). This CDR3 is 14 amino acids long. Trimming left V 0 bases short and J 1 base short, with 7 bases between. CDR1 is LNHNV and CDR2 is YYDKDF in the germline V gene (reference sequence). The CDR3: CATSRDQGSYEQYF. The DNA of the CDR3 is TGTGCCACCAGCAGAGATCAGGGTTCCTACGAGCAGTACTTC.

This rearrangement joins TRBV3-1 to TRBJ1-4, with D uncertain. The CDR3 covers 16 residues. V was cut by 5 bases and J by 0 bases, with 13 bases left in between. Germline V CDR1 and CDR2: LGHDT, YNNKEL (reference sequence). The DNA for the CDR3 is TGTGCCAGCAGCACGACGGATTACGCAACTAATGAAAAACTGTTTTTT. Amino acids: CASSTTDYATNEKLFF.

In this sample, this clonotype turned up a few times. The chain combines TRBV28 with TRBJ2-1; possibly TRBD2 for D (5 bases). CDR1 is MDHEN, CDR2 SYDVKM, per germline. V lost 4 bases and J 9 bases, leaving 13 bases between the germline ends. This CDR3 spans 13 amino acids. DNA of the CDR3: TGTGCCAGCAGTTACGGGGTAGTCAGTGAGCAGTTCTTC. Its translation: CASSYGVVSEQFF.

J is TRBJ2-7 and V is TRBV3-1; no clear D gene. Germline CDR1 reads LGHDT; CDR2 reads YNNKEL (reference sequence). The CDR3 has 16 residues. The V end was cut by 1 base, the J end by 0 bases, with 13 bases between. In DNA form, the CDR3 reads TGTGCCAGCAGCCAAGGGTTCCAAGACGTCTCCTACGAGCAGTACTTC. This sequence encodes CASSQGFQDVSYEQYF.

This clonotype showed up just a few times. The chain is built from TRBV11-2 and TRBJ1-1; D uncertain. Deletions cut 3 bases from V and 1 base from J, with 9 bases between. Germline loops: CDR1 SGHAT, CDR2 FQNNGV. CDR3 size: 14 residues. The CDR3 protein is CASSFLVQNTEAFF. The DNA for the CDR3 is TGTGCCAGCAGCTTTTTAGTACAGAACACTGAAGCTTTCTTT. Full variable domain (missing parts from reference TRBV11-2 and TRBJ1-1): EAGVAQSPRYKIIEKRQSVAFWCNPISGHATLYWYQQILGQGPKLLIQFQNNGVVDDSQLPKDRFSAERLKGVDSTLKIQPAKLEDSAVYLCASSFLVQNTEAFFGQGTRLTVV.

This clonotype showed up many times. V gene TRBV24-1 combines with J gene TRBJ2-1, with D unclear. Germline V gene lookup returns CDR1 KGHDR and CDR2 SFDVKD. V lost 8 bases and J lost 6, with 7 bases in between. This CDR3 is 11 amino acids long. Here the CDR3 reads CATNDGNEQFF. The CDR3 region has the DNA TGTGCCACCAACGACGGCAATGAGCAGTTCTTC.

This clonotype has more than one count but fewer than ten. The chain is built from TRBV7-9 and TRBJ2-2, with 8 bases matching TRBD2. CDR1 is SEHNR and CDR2 is FQNEAQ in the germline V gene (reference sequence). This CDR3 has 14 residues. The junction had 2 bases not matched to a gene; V was cut back by 4 bases and J by 4 bases. This CDR3 reads CASSSGTSTGELFF. Here the CDR3 DNA reads TGTGCCAGCAGCTCCGGGACTAGCACCGGGGAGCTGTTTTTT. The variable domain in full, with the rest retrieved from reference TRBV7-9 and TRBJ2-2, is DTGVSQNPRHKITKRGQNVTFRCDPISEHNRLYWYRQTLGQGPEFLTYFQNEAQLEKSRLLSDRFSAERPKGSFSTLEIQRTEQGDSAMYLCASSSGTSTGELFFGEGSRLTVL.

This clonotype came up a few times. The V call is TRBV7-8, the J call TRBJ2-1, with 13 bases aligning to TRBD2. This CDR3 spans 16 amino acids. Unmatched junction bases numbered 12, after V lost 4 bases and J lost 12 bases. Germline V gives CDR1 SGHVS, CDR2 FQNEAQ. This CDR3 reads CASSSEPGLAGRVQFF. The CDR3 coding sequence is TGTGCCAGCAGCTCAGAACCGGGACTAGCGGGAAGGGTGCAGTTCTTC. Full variable domain (missing parts from reference TRBV7-8 and TRBJ2-1): GAGVSQSPRYKVAKRGQDVALRCDPISGHVSLFWYQQALGQGPEFLTYFQNEAQLDKSGLPSDRFFAERPEGSVSTLKIQRTQQEDSAVYLCASSSEPGLAGRVQFFGPGTRLTVL.

This clonotype showed up just a few times. The V call is TRBV7-6, the J call TRBJ2-1, with 8 bases identical to TRBD1. The CDR3 is 15 residues long. V was pared by 5 bases and J by 4 bases, with 7 bases of the junction left unmatched. Germline lookup yields CDR1 SGHVS and CDR2 FNYEAQ. CDR3 loop: CASSPGDRSYNEQFF. CDR3 in DNA: TGTGCCAGCAGCCCGGGGGACAGGAGTTACAATGAGCAGTTCTTC.

This chain uses TRBV2 with TRBJ2-1, with 13 positions matching TRBD2. The V gene end was trimmed by 8 bases and the J gene end by 5 bases; junction bases not matched to a gene: 6. In germline, CDR1 is SNHLY, CDR2 FYNNEI. This CDR3 has 15 amino acids. DNA for the CDR3: TGTGCCAGCTGCCGACTAGCGGGGGGACACAATGAGCAGTTCTTC. Its protein product is CASCRLAGGHNEQFF.

There are a few counts of this clonotype. This chain joins TRBV7-9 and TRBJ1-2; the D gene is possibly TRBD1 (6 bases). The ends were cut back, 6 bases at V and 6 bases at J, with 20 bases in the middle. From germline, CDR1 is SEHNR and CDR2 FQNEAQ (reference sequence). The CDR3 consists of 15 residues. DNA of the CDR3: TGTGCCAGCAGTCGAAAGGGGGGGCCTGGGGATGGCTACACCTTC. Translating gives CASSRKGGPGDGYTF.